The 11 T cell receptor beta chains presented below share a single source sample, sequenced in a study of blood T cell repertoires in COVID-19. The protocol was immunoSEQ multiplex PCR, while the TCRdb copy is restricted to in-frame clones and leaves out a portion. Of about 39,000 clones detected, roughly 80% appear once; the ten largest clones hold about a tenth. Sample: peripheral blood. These receptors were taken from a man aged 60 to 75 in a cohort sampled during active COVID-19.

This clone has more than one count but fewer than ten. The rearrangement joins TRBV19 to TRBJ1-5; D may be TRBD1 (5 bases). V gave up 7 bases and J gave up 4 bases, with 14 bases separating them. The length of the CDR3 is 14 residues. Germline loops: CDR1 LNHDA, CDR2 SQIVND (reference sequence). CDR3 coding DNA: TGTGCCAGTAACCTAGCGGGGCTAAATCAGCCCCAGCATTTT. As protein: CASNLAGLNQPQHF.

Many counts were recorded for this clone. Other DNA sequences from this sample encode an identical CDR3 as well. The chain employs TRBV19 and TRBJ1-2, with D perhaps TRBD1 (5 bases). The V and J ends lost 10 bases and 2 bases respectively, with 14 bases between them. The CDR3 runs to 13 residues. Germline V gene data show CDR1 as LNHDA and CDR2 as SQIVND (reference sequence). CDR3 sequence: CATEGARNYGYTF. The CDR3 region has the DNA TGTGCCACCGAAGGGGCCAGGAACTATGGCTACACCTTC.

The V and J genes are TRBV15 and TRBJ2-7; 8 bases are a match to TRBD1. Losses at the gene ends were 1 base for V and 5 bases for J; bases not matched to a gene: 10. This CDR3 has 16 amino acids. In germline, CDR1 is LNHNV, CDR2 YYDKDF (reference sequence). The CDR3 loop is CATSRGVRTGKNEQYF. CDR3 in DNA: TGTGCCACCAGCAGAGGGGTTCGGACAGGGAAGAACGAGCAGTACTTC.

This chain's CDR3 is CASSSTGTGQREQYF. Written as DNA, the CDR3 is TGTGCCAGCAGCAGTACCGGGACAGGGCAGCGTGAGCAGTACTTC. J is TRBJ2-7 and V is TRBV27; 9 positions agree with TRBD1. J gave up 7 bases and V 6 bases, and 13 bases lay outside the gene matches. The germline V gene has CDR1 MNHEY and CDR2 SMNVEV (reference sequence). The CDR3 length is 15 residues.

The V gene is TRBV7-2, the J gene TRBJ1-5; D call uncertain. Germline V gene lookup returns CDR1 SGHTA and CDR2 FQGNSA. V lost 5 bases, J lost 0 bases, and 5 bases lay in between. This CDR3 is 13 amino acids long. CDR3 sequence reads: CASSVYSNQPQHF. The CDR3 DNA follows: TGTGCCAGCAGCGTATATAGCAATCAGCCCCAGCATTTT.

This chain uses TRBV29-1 with TRBJ2-5; D may be TRBD2 (5 bases). Germline V gives CDR1 SQVTM, CDR2 ANQGSEA. This CDR3 is built from 15 residues. Trimming removed 2 bases at V and 5 bases at J, with 18 bases between. CDR3 in amino acids: CSVEIWTHLQETQYF. In nucleotides, the CDR3 is TGCAGCGTTGAAATATGGACTCACCTTCAGGAGACCCAGTACTTC.

The V gene is TRBV7-7, the J gene TRBJ2-1, with 8 positions matching TRBD1. Germline values: CDR1 SSHAT, CDR2 FNYEAQ (reference sequence). This CDR3 contains 15 residues. V shed 3 bases and J 2 bases; nucleotides not matched to a gene: 3. The CDR3 coding sequence is TGTGCCAGCAGCTTCGGACAGGGCCCCTACAATGAGCAGTTCTTC. Translating gives CASSFGQGPYNEQFF.

In this sample, this clone turned up a few times. The gene calls are TRBV7-9 and TRBJ2-2; 8 nucleotides agree with TRBD1. Germline V CDR1 and CDR2: SEHNR, FQNEAQ (reference sequence). The CDR3 has 17 amino acids. Trimming cost V 5 bases and J 2 bases; bases outside gene matches: 10. As DNA, the CDR3 is TGTGCCAGCAGCCGCCTCACAGGGGGAATTAACACCGGGGAGCTGTTTTTT. This gives the protein CASSRLTGGINTGELFF.

This rearrangement joins TRBV28 to TRBJ1-5; TRBD1 might be the D (6 bases). Germline loops: CDR1 MDHEN, CDR2 SYDVKM. The V gene lost 2 bases and the J gene lost 5 bases, with 22 bases spanning the gap. This CDR3 is built from 18 residues. The CDR3 DNA reads as TGTGCCAGCAGTTTACCTTATACAGGGATCGGCTCCGATCAGCCCCAGCATTTT. This gives the protein CASSLPYTGIGSDQPQHF.

The chain employs TRBV6-2 or TRBV6-3 and TRBJ2-5, with D hard to call. This CDR3 has 12 amino acids. The germline V gene has CDR1 MNHEY and CDR2 SVGEGT. V lost 6 bases and J lost 5, with 10 bases in between. The CDR3 nucleotides read TGTGCCAGCAGCCAACCAACTGAGACCCAGTACTTC. The encoded protein is CASSQPTETQYF.

The chain recombines TRBV6-2 or TRBV6-3 with TRBJ2-3; D is possibly TRBD2 (6 bases). Germline CDR1 MNHEY, CDR2 SVGEGT. This CDR3 spans 15 amino acids. V lost 2 bases, J lost 3 bases, and 12 bases lay in between. The CDR3 loop is CASSYVGGRTDTQYF. The CDR3 bases are TGTGCCAGCAGTTACGTGGGGGGTCGTACAGATACGCAGTATTTT.